The source of this TCR beta chain is a study of CD8+CD57+ T cells in acquired aplastic anemia. Study conclusions and caveats: Patients and controls had CD8+ Simpson's diversity values that were not significantly distinct.

This clonotype was observed a handful of times. The antigen remains unidentified. Researchers used genomic DNA as the template to profile TCR beta VDJ and CDR3. MiXCR, applied by TCRdb to the reads, yields one record per CDR3 protein. The top ten hold 9.7% of the sample, which has about 190,000 distinct CDR3 sequences, roughly half seen once. Per germline, CDR1 SEHNR and CDR2 FQNEAQ (reference sequence). The CDR3 runs to 13 residues. J was trimmed by 6 bases and V by 11 bases; bases with no gene match: 8. It was patients with CD8+CD57+ cell expansion by flow cytometry who were chosen for sequencing. There were no patients without severe acquired aplastic anemia. Receipt of therapy had not occurred in any patient by the time of blood sampling.

The receptor comes from a human donor with aplastic anemia. The sequenced material came from sorted CD4+, CD8+, or CD8+CD57+ T cells (not recorded which) from PBMCs. The chain couples TRBV7-9 to TRBJ2-1; 9 bases line up with TRBD2. In nucleotides, the CDR3 is TGTGCCTGGAGCGGCGGGAGGGCCAATGAGCAGTTCTTC. It yields the protein CAWSGGRANEQFF.